This T cell receptor beta chain was observed in a study of Graves' ophthalmopathy and Graves' hyperthyroidism. The study enrolled ophthalmopathy donors with moderate-to-severe activity, CAS ≥3, NOSPECS ≥4 and duration under 3 months. This clonotype was seen a few times. RNA transcripts provided the template for amplifying TCR beta CDR3 regions. Following a first-round RT-PCR that used HTBI primers, a second-round multiplex PCR was carried out. TCRdb passed the multiplex PCR reads through MiXCR, listing each CDR3 protein once. The sample shows 220,000 or so distinct CDR3 sequences, approximately 21% of them seen only once. J gave up 1 base and V 4 bases, and 1 base lay outside the gene matches. The CDR3 consists of 13 residues. CDR1 and CDR2 (germline): GTSNPN, SVGIG (reference sequence).

The chain is built from TRBV30 and TRBJ1-3, with 7 nucleotides matching TRBD1. Sequenced sample: peripheral blood. The sequence derives from a woman between 45 and 65 years old with Graves' ophthalmopathy. As DNA, the CDR3 is TGTGCCTGGACAGGGGGATCTGGAAACACCATATATTTT. This codes for CAWTGGSGNTIYF.